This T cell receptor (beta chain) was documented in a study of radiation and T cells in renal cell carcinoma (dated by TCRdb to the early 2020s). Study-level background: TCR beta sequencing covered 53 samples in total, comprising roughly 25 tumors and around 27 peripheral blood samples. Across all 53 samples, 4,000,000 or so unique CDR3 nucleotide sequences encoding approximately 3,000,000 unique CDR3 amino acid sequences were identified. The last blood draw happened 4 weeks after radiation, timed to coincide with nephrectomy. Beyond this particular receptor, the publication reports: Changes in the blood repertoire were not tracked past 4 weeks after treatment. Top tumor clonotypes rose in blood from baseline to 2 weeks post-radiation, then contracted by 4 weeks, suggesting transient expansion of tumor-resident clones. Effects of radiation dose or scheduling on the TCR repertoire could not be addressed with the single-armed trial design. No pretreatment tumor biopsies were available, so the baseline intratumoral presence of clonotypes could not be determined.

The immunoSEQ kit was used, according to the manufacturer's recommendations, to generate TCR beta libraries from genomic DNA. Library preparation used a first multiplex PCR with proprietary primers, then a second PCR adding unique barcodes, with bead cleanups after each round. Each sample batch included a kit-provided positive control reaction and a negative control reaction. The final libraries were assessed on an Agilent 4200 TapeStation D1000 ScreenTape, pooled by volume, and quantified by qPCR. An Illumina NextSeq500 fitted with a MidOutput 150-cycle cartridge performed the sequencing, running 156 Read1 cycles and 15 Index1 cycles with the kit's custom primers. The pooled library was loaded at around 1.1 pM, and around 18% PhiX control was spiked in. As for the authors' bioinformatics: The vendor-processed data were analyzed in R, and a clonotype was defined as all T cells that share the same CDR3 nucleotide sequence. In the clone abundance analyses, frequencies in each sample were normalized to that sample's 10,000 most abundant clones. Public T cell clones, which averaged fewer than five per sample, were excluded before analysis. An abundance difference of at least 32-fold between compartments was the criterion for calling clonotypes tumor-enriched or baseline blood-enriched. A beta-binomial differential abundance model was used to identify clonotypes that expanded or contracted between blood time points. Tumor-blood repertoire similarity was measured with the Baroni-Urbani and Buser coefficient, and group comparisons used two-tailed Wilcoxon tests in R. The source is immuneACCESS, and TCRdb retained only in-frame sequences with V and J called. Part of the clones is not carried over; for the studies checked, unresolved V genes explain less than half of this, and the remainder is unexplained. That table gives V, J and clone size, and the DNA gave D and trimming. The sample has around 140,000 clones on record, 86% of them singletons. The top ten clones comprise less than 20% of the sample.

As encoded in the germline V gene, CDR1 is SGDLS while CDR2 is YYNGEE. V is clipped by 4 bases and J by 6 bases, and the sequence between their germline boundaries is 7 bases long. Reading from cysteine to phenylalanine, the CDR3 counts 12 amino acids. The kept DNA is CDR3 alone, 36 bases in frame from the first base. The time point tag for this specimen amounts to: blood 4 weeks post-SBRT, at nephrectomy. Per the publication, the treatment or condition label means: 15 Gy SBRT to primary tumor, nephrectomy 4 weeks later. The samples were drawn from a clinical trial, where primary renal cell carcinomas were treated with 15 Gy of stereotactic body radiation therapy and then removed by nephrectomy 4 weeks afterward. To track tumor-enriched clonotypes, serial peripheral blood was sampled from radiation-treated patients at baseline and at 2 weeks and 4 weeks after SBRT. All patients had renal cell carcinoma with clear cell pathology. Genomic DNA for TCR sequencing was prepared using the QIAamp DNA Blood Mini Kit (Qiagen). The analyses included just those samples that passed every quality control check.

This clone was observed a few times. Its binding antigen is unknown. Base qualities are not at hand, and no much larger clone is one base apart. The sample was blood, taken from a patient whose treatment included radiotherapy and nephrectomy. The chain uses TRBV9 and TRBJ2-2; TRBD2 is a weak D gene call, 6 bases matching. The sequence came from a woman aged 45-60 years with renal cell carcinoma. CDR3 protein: CASSSGAGELFF. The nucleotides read TGTGCCAGCAGCTCGGGAGCCGGGGAGCTGTTTTTT.